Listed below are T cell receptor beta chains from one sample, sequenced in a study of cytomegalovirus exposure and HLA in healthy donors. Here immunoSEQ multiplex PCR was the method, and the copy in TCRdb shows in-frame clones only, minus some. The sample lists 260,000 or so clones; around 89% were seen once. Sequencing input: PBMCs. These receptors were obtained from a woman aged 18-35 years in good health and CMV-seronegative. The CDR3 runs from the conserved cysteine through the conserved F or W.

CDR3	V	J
CSVGGVDYGYTF	TRBV29-1	TRBJ1-2
CASTTDYEQYF	TRBV28	TRBJ2-7
CASGGPGPNEQYF	TRBV6-5	TRBJ2-7
CASSLEGYSGTDTQYF	TRBV5-1	TRBJ2-3
CASSAEGLGDTGELFF	TRBV9	TRBJ2-2
CASSEVLLGPYTF	TRBV2	TRBJ1-2
CASRPQGAQTEAFF	TRBV2	TRBJ1-1
CASSGDVATNEKLFF	TRBV28	TRBJ1-4
CASSLLSNQPQHF	TRBV28	TRBJ1-5
CSASLTDTQYF	TRBV20-1	TRBJ2-3
CASSFGRGEKLFF	TRBV27	TRBJ1-4
CAWSVDITSNQPQHF	TRBV30	TRBJ1-5
CASSSATGTYSNQPQHF	TRBV28	TRBJ1-5
CASKNRGLAKNIQYF	TRBV6-1	TRBJ2-4
CASSVGSAAATDTQYF	TRBV9	TRBJ2-3
CASTGGVYGYTF	TRBV10-3	TRBJ1-2
CASNYRPAGYEQYF	TRBV28	TRBJ2-7
CASSSLEGWRAEAFF	TRBV11-2	TRBJ1-1
CASSVTPGYNQPQHF	TRBV9	TRBJ1-5
CASSNRGRLDLDGYTF	TRBV11-2	TRBJ1-2
CASSNEGSGNTIYF	TRBV16	TRBJ1-3
CASSEDRGYGYTF	TRBV6-1	TRBJ1-2
CASSDRDRGQNIQYF	TRBV5-4	TRBJ2-4
CASSQDLGGQGRETQYF	TRBV14	TRBJ2-5
CASSLAYRVNTEAFF	TRBV5-1	TRBJ1-1
CASSYFRIPGTSGYTF	TRBV6-5	TRBJ1-2
CASSARDPGGNEQFF	TRBV6-1	TRBJ2-1
CASAGQDHNEQFF	TRBV10-1	TRBJ2-1
CASSDTGDEQFF	TRBV2	TRBJ2-1
CASSLATGHYEQYF	TRBV27	TRBJ2-7
CASQVPGTNQPQHF	TRBV6-5	TRBJ1-5
CASGHLGGELFF	TRBV28	TRBJ2-2
CASSRPGTNEKLFF	TRBV18	TRBJ1-4